Listed below are T cell receptor beta chains from one sample, sequenced in a study of untreated major depressive disorder. Data came from immunoSEQ multiplex PCR; TCRdb stores just in-frame clones and leaves some out. The table lists roughly 25,000 clones, 90% to 95% of them singletons. Material for sequencing was CD4+ T cells from PBMCs. The receptor source for this set is a woman in her twenties or thirties with major depressive disorder. The CDR3 runs from the conserved cysteine through the conserved F or W. The D gene is left open where the match is weak. Size is omitted from some rows. Given values are once, few, many or a class for expanded clones.

j_call: TRBJ1-5
v_call: TRBV19
clone_size: .
d_call: .
cdr3_nt: TGTGCCAGTTCCCAACCTCGACAAATTTGGAATCAGCCCCAGCATTTT
cdr3_aa: CASSQPRQIWNQPQHF

j_call: TRBJ2-3
v_call: TRBV7-2
clone_size: once
d_call: .
cdr3_nt: TGTGCCAGCAGCTTAGAGTGGCTAACTAGCACAGATACGCAGTATTTT
cdr3_aa: CASSLEWLTSTDTQYF

j_call: TRBJ2-5
v_call: TRBV13
clone_size: .
d_call: TRBD2
cdr3_nt: TGTGCCAGCAGCTTAGCGGGCGGGAGGTTACAAGAGACCCAGTACTTC
cdr3_aa: CASSLAGGRLQETQYF

j_call: TRBJ2-1
v_call: TRBV10-3
clone_size: .
d_call: TRBD2
cdr3_nt: TGTGCCATCGGTCGGCGGGGGGACCGAAGGGAGCAGTTCTTC
cdr3_aa: CAIGRRGDRREQFF

j_call: TRBJ2-3
v_call: TRBV27
clone_size: .
d_call: TRBD2
cdr3_nt: TGTGCCAGCAGTCCAATAGCGGGGGTGATCACAGATACGCAGTATTTT
cdr3_aa: CASSPIAGVITDTQYF

j_call: TRBJ1-6
v_call: TRBV27
clone_size: .
d_call: .
cdr3_nt: TGTGCCAGCAGTCCATATGTCGGTGTGAGGGTAGGAAATTCACCCCTCCACTTT
cdr3_aa: CASSPYVGVRVGNSPLHF

j_call: TRBJ2-7
v_call: TRBV6-5
clone_size: .
d_call: .
cdr3_nt: TGTGCCAGCATGGACGCCAGTGGGAACGAGCAGTACTTC
cdr3_aa: CASMDASGNEQYF

j_call: TRBJ2-7
v_call: TRBV11-2
clone_size: .
d_call: .
cdr3_nt: TGTGCCAGCAACCCTGGGGTCGGCGGGACCTACGAGCAGTACTTC
cdr3_aa: CASNPGVGGTYEQYF

j_call: TRBJ1-4
v_call: TRBV5-1
clone_size: .
d_call: .
cdr3_nt: TGCGCCAGCAGCTTTGGGGTAACTAATGAAAAACTGTTTTTT
cdr3_aa: CASSFGVTNEKLFF

j_call: TRBJ2-1
v_call: TRBV5-1
clone_size: .
d_call: .
cdr3_nt: TGCGCCAGCAGCTTGGAAGCGCTAGATTACAATGAGCAGTTCTTC
cdr3_aa: CASSLEALDYNEQFF

j_call: TRBJ1-2
v_call: TRBV9
clone_size: .
d_call: .
cdr3_nt: TGTGCCAGCAGCTTGGGGATGGGGACAAACCAACCTAACTATGGCTACACCTTC
cdr3_aa: CASSLGMGTNQPNYGYTF

j_call: TRBJ1-1
v_call: TRBV7-9
clone_size: .
d_call: .
cdr3_nt: TGTGCCAGCAGCCTAGATCCTGCGGTGAACACTGAAGCTTTCTTT
cdr3_aa: CASSLDPAVNTEAFF

j_call: TRBJ2-3
v_call: TRBV13
clone_size: few
d_call: TRBD1
cdr3_nt: TGTGCCAGCAGCCCAGACAGGGGCCGAGATACGCAGTATTTT
cdr3_aa: CASSPDRGRDTQYF

j_call: TRBJ1-4
v_call: TRBV4-2
clone_size: .
d_call: .
cdr3_nt: TGTGCCAGCAGCCAAACCGGGGCGGGGGCAACTAATGAAAAACTGTTTTTT
cdr3_aa: CASSQTGAGATNEKLFF

j_call: TRBJ2-5
v_call: TRBV30
clone_size: .
d_call: .
cdr3_nt: TGTGCCTGGAGGATAACTAGGGAAGAGACCCAGTACTTC
cdr3_aa: CAWRITREETQYF

j_call: TRBJ2-7
v_call: TRBV4-2
clone_size: .
d_call: TRBD2
cdr3_nt: TGTGCCAGCAGCCGGGGTGGCGGGAGCTCCTACGAGCAGTACTTC
cdr3_aa: CASSRGGGSSYEQYF

j_call: TRBJ2-5
v_call: TRBV29-1
clone_size: .
d_call: .
cdr3_nt: TGCAGCGTTCCCGCAGGGGCCCAAGAGACCCAGTACTTC
cdr3_aa: CSVPAGAQETQYF

j_call: TRBJ2-1
v_call: TRBV2
clone_size: .
d_call: TRBD2
cdr3_nt: TGTGCCAGCAGTCGGGGGGGCCTTGATGAGCAGTTCTTC
cdr3_aa: CASSRGGLDEQFF

j_call: TRBJ1-4
v_call: TRBV2
clone_size: once
d_call: TRBD1
cdr3_nt: TGTGCCAGCAGTGAATTCGGACAGGGTGTACGCGGGCAGGATTTT
cdr3_aa: CASSEFGQGVRGQDF

j_call: TRBJ2-3
v_call: TRBV27
clone_size: .
d_call: .
cdr3_nt: TGTGCCAGCAGTTTGCAGGGGGGCCCAGATACGCAGTATTTT
cdr3_aa: CASSLQGGPDTQYF

j_call: TRBJ1-2
v_call: TRBV4-1
clone_size: .
d_call: TRBD1
cdr3_nt: TGCGCCAGCAGCCCTTTCCCACGGACAGGGGCCGCTAACTATGGCTACACCTTC
cdr3_aa: CASSPFPRTGAANYGYTF

j_call: TRBJ1-1
v_call: TRBV10-3
clone_size: .
d_call: TRBD1
cdr3_nt: TGTGCCATCAGTGGGACAGGGGGAAACACTGAAGCTTTCTTT
cdr3_aa: CAISGTGGNTEAFF

j_call: TRBJ2-7
v_call: TRBV18
clone_size: .
d_call: TRBD1
cdr3_nt: TGTGCCAGCTCACCAGGGACAGGGCCCTACGAGCAGTACTTC
cdr3_aa: CASSPGTGPYEQYF

j_call: TRBJ1-1
v_call: TRBV19
clone_size: .
d_call: .
cdr3_nt: TGTGCCAGTAGTCCGAACAGGATCATGAACACTGAAGCTTTCTTT
cdr3_aa: CASSPNRIMNTEAFF